This TCR beta chain is drawn from a study of shared clonotypes between healthy human individuals. The table came from immunoSEQ multiplex PCR; TCRdb's copy has only in-frame clones and leaves some out. The table includes 550,000 to 800,000 clones, approximately 79% detected once. This clone was observed at least ten times. This same CDR3 is encoded by further DNA sequences in the sample. Per germline, CDR1 MGHRA and CDR2 YSYEKL. The CDR3 is made up of 11 amino acids. V was trimmed by 1 base and J by 9 bases, leaving 4 bases between them. Material: memory CD4+ T cells sorted from blood. Subset specified: CD45RA-negative fraction. The genes are TRBV4-1 and TRBJ2-1; no firm D call. The TCR originated in a woman aged 25 to 39 in good health. The CDR3 coding sequence is TGCGCCAGCAGCCAAGCTGGTGAGCAGTTCTTC. It specifies CASSQAGEQFF.